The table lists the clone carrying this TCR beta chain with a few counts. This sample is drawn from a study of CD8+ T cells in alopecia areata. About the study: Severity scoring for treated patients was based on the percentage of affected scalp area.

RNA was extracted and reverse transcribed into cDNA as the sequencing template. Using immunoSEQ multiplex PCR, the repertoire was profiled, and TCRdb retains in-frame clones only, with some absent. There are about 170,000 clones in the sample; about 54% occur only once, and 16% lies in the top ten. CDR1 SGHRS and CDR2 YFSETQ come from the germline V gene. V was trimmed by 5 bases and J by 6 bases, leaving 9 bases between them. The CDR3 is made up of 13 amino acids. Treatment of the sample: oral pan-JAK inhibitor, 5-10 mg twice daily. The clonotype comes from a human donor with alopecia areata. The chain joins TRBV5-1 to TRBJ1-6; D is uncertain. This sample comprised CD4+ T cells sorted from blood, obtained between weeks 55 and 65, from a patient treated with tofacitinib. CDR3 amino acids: CASSSWANSPLHF. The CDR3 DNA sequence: TGCGCCAGCAGTAGTTGGGCTAATTCACCCCTCCACTTT.